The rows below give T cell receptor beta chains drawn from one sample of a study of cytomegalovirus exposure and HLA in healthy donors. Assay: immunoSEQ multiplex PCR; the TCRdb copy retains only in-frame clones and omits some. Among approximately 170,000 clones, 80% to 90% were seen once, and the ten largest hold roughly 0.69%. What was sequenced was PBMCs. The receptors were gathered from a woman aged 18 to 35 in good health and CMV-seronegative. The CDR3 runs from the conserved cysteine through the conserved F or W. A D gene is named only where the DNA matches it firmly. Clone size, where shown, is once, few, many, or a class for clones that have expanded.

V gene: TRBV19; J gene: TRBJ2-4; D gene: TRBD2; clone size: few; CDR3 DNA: TGTGCCAGTAGTATCGAGACTGCGGGAGGGCCGGGGGACATTCAGTACTTC; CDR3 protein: CASSIETAGGPGDIQYF
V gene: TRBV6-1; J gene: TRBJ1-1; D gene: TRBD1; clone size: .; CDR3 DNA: TGTGCCAGCAGTGCTCAACAGGGGTGGAACGCTTTCTTT; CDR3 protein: CASSAQQGWNAFF
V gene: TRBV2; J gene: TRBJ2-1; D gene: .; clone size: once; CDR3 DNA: TGTGCCAGCAGTGAAGGTAGGGGATTGACTAGTGAGCAGTTCTTC; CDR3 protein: CASSEGRGLTSEQFF
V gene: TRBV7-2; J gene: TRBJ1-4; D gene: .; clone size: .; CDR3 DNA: TGTGCCAGCAGCTATTTTACGGGGTCTAATGAAAAACTGTTTTTT; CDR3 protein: CASSYFTGSNEKLFF
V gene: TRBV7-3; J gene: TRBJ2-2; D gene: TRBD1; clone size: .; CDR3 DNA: TGTGCCAGCAGCTTAAGCCCCGGGGACAGATACACCGGGGAGCTGTTTTTT; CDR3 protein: CASSLSPGDRYTGELFF
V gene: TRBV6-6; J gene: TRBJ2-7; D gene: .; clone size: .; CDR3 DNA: TGTGCCAGCAGTTATGGCGGGTCTACCTACGAGCAGTACTTC; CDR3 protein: CASSYGGSTYEQYF
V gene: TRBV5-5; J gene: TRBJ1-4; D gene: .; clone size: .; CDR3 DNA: TGTGCCAGCAGCGGCACAATGGGGGGGAAAGGAAGCGAAAAACTGTTTTTT; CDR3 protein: CASSGTMGGKGSEKLFF
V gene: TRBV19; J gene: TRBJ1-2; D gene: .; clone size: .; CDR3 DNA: TGTGCCAGTAGTATAGTGGGGGGTTTAGGGCATGGCTACACCTTC; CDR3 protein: CASSIVGGLGHGYTF
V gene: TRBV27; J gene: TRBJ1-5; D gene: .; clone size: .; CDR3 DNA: TGTGCCAGCAGTTTAAACAGTCGTCAGCCCCAGCATTTT; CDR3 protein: CASSLNSRQPQHF
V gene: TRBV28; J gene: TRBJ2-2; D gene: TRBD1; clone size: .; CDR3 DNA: TGTGCCAGCAGCACCCAGGGGGCAGGGACCGGGGAGCTGTTTTTT; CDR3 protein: CASSTQGAGTGELFF